This is a list of T cell receptor beta chains from one sample in a study of graft-versus-host responses after intestinal transplantation. Here immunoSEQ multiplex PCR was the method, and the copy in TCRdb shows in-frame clones only, minus some. The sample contains 90,000 to 150,000 clones, roughly 96% of which appear only once. These receptors have no known antigen. Here the sequenced sample was unstimulated CD8+ T cells sorted from spleen or lymph node cells, taken before intestinal transplant. The source is a human donor who received an intestinal transplant. The CDR3 runs from the conserved cysteine through the conserved F or W.

V | CDR3
TRBV9 | CASSPRQGSYHEQYF
TRBV6-5 | CASTRDRVNEQFF
TRBV4-2 | CASSRSKRALGGYEQYF
TRBV4-3 | CASSQAIRGPNEQYF
TRBV27 | CASSLLGSGNEQFF
TRBV30 | CAWTPRGQRGYGYTF
TRBV5-6 | CASSKGANEQYF
TRBV7-9 | CASEGVLSSYEQYF
TRBV7-3 | CASSLSPYTPNREFSGELFF
TRBV4-2 | CASSQGRLAGVVADTQYF
TRBV19 | CASSAGTGITEAFF
TRBV9 | CASSPDRENYGYTF
TRBV19 | CASSMGYNEQFF
TRBV27 | CASSPVNSYEQYF
TRBV11-2 | CASRLTGVWINYGYTF
TRBV28 | CASSITSGSNYEQYF
TRBV2 | CASTGTDTQYF
TRBV5-4 | CASSPGLEPYNEQFF
TRBV9 | CASSVDGRAYNEQFF
TRBV27 | CASSLSSHGSSYEQYF
TRBV4-3 | CASSQVSGSYEQYF
TRBV19 | CASSIDSWTGNTEAFF
TRBV4-3 | CASSQGVGGSSYEQYF
TRBV27 | CASQLAGYPGETQYF
TRBV11-2 | CASSSPGGGFYEQYF
TRBV29-1 | CSVTGVNTEAFF
TRBV2 | CASLAGGSSYNEQFF
TRBV5-4 | CASSSLATAGETQYF
TRBV6-6 | CASSIVVPQENSPLHF
TRBV13 | CASSTGLGSYEQYF
TRBV5-6 | CASTAPLDLATGNTIYF
TRBV27 | CASSSNQGTNEKLFF
TRBV28 | CASRPASGYEQYF
TRBV19 | CASSSWQGALRTEAFF
TRBV9 | CASSLGTGGHEQYF
TRBV9 | CASSVGTLNTEAFF
TRBV28 | CASSLYRGADTEAFF